The T cell receptor beta chain described here comes from a study of T cell responses to AZD1222 COVID-19 vaccine. Points from the study as a whole: Vaccine-associated CD4 TCRs ranged over spike, dominating at 160-218 and 743-854.

Trimming cost V 5 bases and J 2 bases, with 7 bases left between them. The CDR3 has 13 amino acids. Germline V gene data show CDR1 as LNHDA and CDR2 as SQIVND (reference sequence). In the case of this clone: As yet, its antigen is unknown.

Sequencing was performed with immunoSEQ multiplex PCR; in TCRdb, only in-frame clones are kept and a portion is missing. The sample lists more than 80,000 clones, around 88% occurring once. The receptor was isolated from an adult in good health. The genes are TRBV19 and TRBJ1-3; D unclear. The sequencing used peripheral blood, collected on day 0 of MenACWY control vaccination. CDR3 amino acids: CASSGVAGNTIYF. CDR3 nucleotide sequence: TGTGCCAGTAGTGGGGTGGCTGGAAACACCATATATTTT.